The 22 T cell receptor beta chains below all came from one sample that was sequenced in a study of CD8 T cells in ankylosing spondylitis. From the 5' RACE reads, TCRdb called clonotypes with MiXCR, one entry per CDR3 protein. The data show under 250,000 distinct CDR3 sequences, about 10% seen once. Sequencing was performed on blood, either unsorted or a sorted T cell fraction (not recorded which). The receptors shown here come from a male donor with ankylosing spondylitis or in good health (not recorded which).

The rearrangement links TRBV19 to TRBJ1-5, with TRBD1 identical over 8 bases. The CDR3 contains 17 residues. CDR1 is LNHDA, CDR2 SQIVND, per germline (reference sequence). With V trimmed by 6 bases and J by 2 bases, 12 bases remained unmatched. This CDR3 reads CASRPLRTGSGNQPQHF. CDR3 coding DNA: TGTGCCAGTAGGCCACTCCGGACAGGGAGCGGCAATCAGCCCCAGCATTTT. The variable domain in full, completed from reference TRBV19 and TRBJ1-5, reads DGGITQSPKYLFRKEGQNVTLSCEQNLNHDAMYWYRQDPGQGLRLIYYSQIVNDFQKGDIAEGYSVSREKKESFPLTVTSAQKNPTAFYLCASRPLRTGSGNQPQHFGDGTRLSIL.

A few counts support this clonotype. The DNA for the CDR3 is TGCGCCAGCAGCCTCGTCGGGACTAGCGGGGGGGCGGACACCGGGGAGCTGTTTTTT. This encodes CASSLVGTSGGADTGELFF. V is TRBV5-1 and J is TRBJ2-2, with 16 bases lining up with TRBD2. The V gene end was trimmed by 4 bases and the J gene end by 3 bases; junction bases not matched to a gene: 9. The CDR3 spans 19 residues. In germline, CDR1 is SGHRS, CDR2 YFSETQ.

This clonotype was found many times. The chain links TRBV20-1 to TRBJ2-3; no clear D gene. V was shortened by 0 bases and J by 6 bases, with 16 bases between the two germline ends. This CDR3 is built from 15 residues. Germline-derived CDR1 and CDR2 are DFQATT and SNEGSKA (reference sequence). CDR3 DNA sequence: TGCAGTGCTAGAGACGGACGTTTGCCTGCGGATACGCAGTATTTT. Its protein is CSARDGRLPADTQYF.

In the case of this clonotype: A much larger clone differs by one base, so this may be a read error. The chain recombines TRBV4-2 with TRBJ1-1; D is undetermined. The germline V gene encodes CDR1 LGHNA and CDR2 YNFKEQ. CDR3 length: 14 amino acids. CDR3 DNA sequence: TGTGTCAGCAGCCAAGGAACAAGTGGGACTGAAGCTTTCTTT. Protein: CVSSQGTSGTEAFF.

This clonotype was observed many times. This chain uses TRBV4-1 with TRBJ2-3, with 10 bases fitting TRBD1. The CDR3 loop spans 17 amino acids. The V gene end was trimmed by 0 bases and the J gene end by 0 bases; junction bases not matched to a gene: 3. Germline assignment: CDR1 MGHRA and CDR2 YSYEKL. The CDR3 sequence: CASSQETGGYSTDTQYF. The CDR3 DNA follows: TGCGCCAGCAGCCAAGAGACAGGGGGCTATAGCACAGATACGCAGTATTTT.

V usage is TRBV6-5 and J usage is TRBJ1-6, with a weak D call TRBD1 (5 bases). Per the germline V gene, CDR1 is MNHEY and CDR2 is SVGAGI. The CDR3 covers 16 residues. The ends were cut back, 0 bases at V and 9 bases at J, with 15 bases in the middle. The CDR3 loop reads CASSYSIGRGSSPLHF. The CDR3 DNA sequence: TGTGCCAGCAGTTACTCGATTGGGAGGGGTAGTTCACCCCTCCACTTT.

This clonotype was observed many times. The chain couples TRBV6-2 or TRBV6-3 to TRBJ2-1; D tentatively fits TRBD1 or TRBD2 (5 bases each). CDR3 size: 15 residues. Germline CDR1 MNHEY, CDR2 SVGEGT. With 7 bases removed from V and 4 bases from J, the gap between germline ends came to 17 bases. The CDR3 reads CASKRIDGAYNEQFF. CDR3 bases: TGTGCCAGCAAAAGAATAGACGGGGCTTACAATGAGCAGTTCTTC.

This clonotype was counted only a few times. The gene calls are TRBV11-2 and TRBJ1-6, with unresolved D. The CDR3 consists of 19 residues. V was cut by 3 bases and J by 0 bases, with 18 bases left in between. The germline gives CDR1 SGHAT, CDR2 FQNNGV. CDR3: CASSLDSWRSSSYNSPLHF. CDR3 coding DNA: TGTGCCAGCAGCTTGGACTCTTGGAGGTCCAGCTCCTATAATTCACCCCTCCACTTT.

This clonotype was observed many times. The rearrangement links TRBV5-1 to TRBJ2-1; D is undetermined. There are 17 residues in the CDR3. CDR1 and CDR2 from the germline V gene are SGHRS and YFSETQ. V was clipped by 0 bases and J by 1 base, with 14 bases between them. The CDR3 nucleotides read TGCGCCAGCAGCTTGGAAGTTCTTAGTCGGTCCTACAATGAGCAGTTCTTC. Amino acids: CASSLEVLSRSYNEQFF.

The chain carries TRBV25-1 and TRBJ1-1; tentatively, D is TRBD1 (5 bases). Germline assignment: CDR1 MGHDK and CDR2 SYGVNS. V was trimmed by 3 bases and J by 8 bases, leaving 10 bases between them. The CDR3 is made up of 12 amino acids. The CDR3 DNA is TGTGCCAGCAGTGATGGGGCAGACGAAGCTTTCTTT. This sequence encodes CASSDGADEAFF.

This clonotype was seen only once. The chain recombines TRBV28 with TRBJ1-3, with 7 bases identical to TRBD1. V lost 6 bases to trimming and J lost 0 bases; unmatched junction nucleotides: 5. CDR1 MDHEN and CDR2 SYDVKM come from the germline V gene. The CDR3 extends over 15 amino acids. The CDR3 DNA is TGTGCCAGCAGGCAGACAGGGAGCTCTGGAAACACCATATATTTT. It specifies CASRQTGSSGNTIYF.

On this clonotype: This may stem from a read error, because a much larger clone lies one nucleotide away. The chain joins TRBV12-3 or TRBV12-4 to TRBJ1-1; D is uncertain. The CDR3 has 12 amino acids. The CDR3 DNA sequence: TGTGCCTGCAGAGCTACCAACACTGAAGCTTTCTTT. This translates into CACRATNTEAFF.

A word on this clonotype: This may come from a read error, since a much larger clone is one base off. V gene TRBV12-3 or TRBV12-4 combines with J gene TRBJ2-1; TRBD2 aligns across 8 bases. The CDR3 loop spans 15 amino acids. CDR3 amino acids: CVSSFLASGSNEQFF. The CDR3 bases are TGTGTCAGCAGTTTCCTGGCCAGCGGGAGCAATGAGCAGTTCTTC.

In regard to this clonotype: Just one base apart from a much larger clone, this may be a read error. As DNA, the CDR3 is TGTGCCAGTAGTAGGCCAGGCGGTTTAGCCGGGGAGCTGTTTTTT. Translation: CASSRPGGLAGELFF. The chain recombines TRBV19 with TRBJ2-2, with D uncertain. Germline V gene data show CDR1 as LNHDA and CDR2 as SQIVND (reference sequence). Deletions cut 4 bases from V and 6 bases from J, with 15 bases between. The CDR3 covers 15 residues. The entire variable domain, with the rest obtained from reference TRBV19 and TRBJ2-2, is as follows: DGGITQSPKYLFRKEGQNVTLSCEQNLNHDAMYWYRQDPGQGLRLIYYSQIVNDFQKGDIAEGYSVSREKKESFPLTVTSAQKNPTAFYLCASSRPGGLAGELFFGEGSRLTVL.

This clonotype appeared many times. V and J are TRBV20-1 and TRBJ1-5; a weak D match, TRBD1 (5 bases). This CDR3 is 14 amino acids long. Deletions cut 4 bases from V and 4 bases from J, with 14 bases between. Germline V gene lookup returns CDR1 DFQATT and CDR2 SNEGSKA (reference sequence). The CDR3 coding sequence is TGCAGTGCTAAACCCGGGGCTTCTAATCAGCCCCAGCATTTT. Amino acids: CSAKPGASNQPQHF.

This clonotype was observed many times. The CDR3 nucleotides read TGTGCCAGCTCACCACCGAACAGAAACAATGAGCAGTTCTTC. Amino acids: CASSPPNRNNEQFF. The chain recombines TRBV18 with TRBJ2-1; unclear D gene. CDR1 KGHSH and CDR2 LQKENI come from the germline V gene. This CDR3 is 14 amino acids long. The V and J ends lost 0 bases and 5 bases respectively, with 8 bases between them.

There are many counts of this clonotype. The chain has TRBV20-1 and TRBJ2-5; 9 bases map to TRBD1. V gave up 6 bases and J gave up 3 bases; unmatched junction bases: 2. The CDR3 is 12 amino acids. In germline, CDR1 is DFQATT, CDR2 SNEGSKA (reference sequence). The CDR3 nucleotides are TGCAGTGCCCGGGACAGGGAAGAGACCCAGTACTTC. Its translation is CSARDREETQYF.

At least ten counts were recorded for this clonotype. The chain uses TRBV20-1 and TRBJ1-1; TRBD1 aligns across 9 bases. Germline CDR1 is DFQATT and CDR2 is SNEGSKA (reference sequence). With 5 bases clipped from V and 6 bases from J, the junction kept 13 bases outside the gene matches. CDR3 length: 15 residues. This CDR3 is CSARDLVQGAAEAFF. CDR3 nucleotide sequence: TGCAGTGCTCGGGACTTAGTACAGGGGGCAGCTGAAGCTTTCTTT.

This clonotype was detected many times. This chain joins TRBV20-1 and TRBJ2-1; 8 nucleotides agree with TRBD2. The CDR3 runs to 15 residues. Germline V gene lookup returns CDR1 DFQATT and CDR2 SNEGSKA (reference sequence). With 2 bases clipped from V and 1 base from J, the junction kept 4 bases outside the gene matches. CDR3: CSARLSGNSYNEQFF. The DNA for the CDR3 is TGCAGTGCTAGACTTAGCGGGAATTCCTACAATGAGCAGTTCTTC.

This clonotype was seen at least ten times. The chain joins TRBV20-1 to TRBJ2-3; weak D call: TRBD1 (6 bases). V dropped 6 bases and J dropped 5 bases, with 15 bases sitting between them. This CDR3 has 13 residues. Germline V CDR1 and CDR2: DFQATT, SNEGSKA (reference sequence). Here the CDR3 reads CSAERTARDTQYF. CDR3 nucleotide sequence: TGCAGTGCCGAAAGGACAGCCCGAGATACGCAGTATTTT.

This clonotype has ten or more counts. The V and J genes are TRBV7-6 and TRBJ2-1; D is unclear. V lost 1 base, J lost 3 bases, and 13 bases lay in between. The CDR3 consists of 16 residues. Germline CDR1 reads SGHVS; CDR2 reads FNYEAQ. DNA of the CDR3: TGTGCCAGCAGCTTAGAGGTCAACAGCCTCTACAATGAGCAGTTCTTC. Translation gives CASSLEVNSLYNEQFF.

This clonotype occurred many times. The chain links TRBV9 to TRBJ1-1, with TRBD1 matching over 9 bases. The CDR3 spans 14 residues. V lost 4 bases and J lost 5; bases outside the gene matches: 6. Germline CDR1 is SGDLS and CDR2 is YYNGEE. The DNA for the CDR3 is TGTGCCAGCAGCATTACAGGGGGCAGAACTGAAGCTTTCTTT. This codes for CASSITGGRTEAFF. Combining the CDR3 with reference TRBV9 and TRBJ1-1 gives the whole variable domain DSGVTQTPKHLITATGQRVTLRCSPRSGDLSVYWYQQSLDQGLQFLIQYYNGEERAKGNILERFSAQQFPDLHSELNLSSLELGDSALYFCASSITGGRTEAFFGQGTRLTVV.